One and the same sample provided the 2 T cell receptor beta chains below, sequenced in a study of blood T cell repertoires in COVID-19. Sequencing was performed with immunoSEQ multiplex PCR; in TCRdb, only in-frame clones are kept and a portion is missing. This sample yields about 250,000 clones, of which almost 90% are seen a single time; approximately 2.1% belongs to the top ten. Sequencing input: peripheral blood. Every receptor here comes from a woman aged 55-69 years with COVID-19, enrolled during active disease.

The gene calls are TRBV5-1 and TRBJ2-7; D not resolved. Germline-derived CDR1 and CDR2 are SGHRS and YFSETQ. The V gene lost 3 bases and the J gene lost 0 bases, with 7 bases spanning the gap. The length of the CDR3 is 13 residues. CDR3 sequence: CASSSRSSYEQYF. CDR3 bases: TGCGCCAGCAGCTCCCGGAGCTCCTACGAGCAGTACTTC. Filled out from reference TRBV5-1 and TRBJ2-7, the complete variable domain reads KAGVTQTPRYLIKTRGQQVTLSCSPISGHRSVSWYQQTPGQGLQFLFEYFSETQRNKGNFPGRFSGRQFSNSRSEMNVSTLELGDSALYLCASSSRSSYEQYFGPGTRLTVT.

J is TRBJ1-5 and V is TRBV10-3; possible D gene TRBD1, 5 bases. From germline, CDR1 is ENHRY and CDR2 SYGVKD. This CDR3 region has 15 residues. Trimming stripped 2 bases from V and 5 bases from J, with 13 bases between. The CDR3 loop is CAISEIQGGDQPQHF. CDR3 in DNA: TGTGCCATCAGTGAGATCCAGGGTGGGGATCAGCCCCAGCATTTT.